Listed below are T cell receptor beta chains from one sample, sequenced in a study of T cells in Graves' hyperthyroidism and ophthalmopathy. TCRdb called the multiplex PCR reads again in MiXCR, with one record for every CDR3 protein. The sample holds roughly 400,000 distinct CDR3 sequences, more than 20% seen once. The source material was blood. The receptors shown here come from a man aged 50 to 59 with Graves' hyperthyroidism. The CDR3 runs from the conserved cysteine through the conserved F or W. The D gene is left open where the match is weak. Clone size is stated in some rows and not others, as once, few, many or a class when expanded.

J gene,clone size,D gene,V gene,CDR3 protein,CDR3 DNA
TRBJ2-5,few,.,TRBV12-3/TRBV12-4,CASTQSTDFQETQYF,TGTGCCAGCACCCAATCCACGGACTTCCAAGAGACCCAGTACTTC
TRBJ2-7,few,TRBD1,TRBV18,CASSPRTGAGGEQYF,TGTGCCAGCTCACCCAGGACAGGGGCAGGGGGCGAGCAGTACTTC
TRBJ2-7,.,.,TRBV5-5,CASSLDPLDSSYEQYF,TGTGCCAGCAGCTTGGACCCCTTGGACAGTTCCTACGAGCAGTACTTC
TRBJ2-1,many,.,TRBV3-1,CASSQVVGEQFF,TGTGCCAGCAGCCAAGTAGTTGGTGAGCAGTTCTTC
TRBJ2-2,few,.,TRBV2,CASSVQGLQNTGELFF,TGTGCCAGCAGCGTACAGGGTCTCCAGAACACCGGGGAGCTGTTTTTT
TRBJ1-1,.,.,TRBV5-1,CASSLTQGGGRTEAFF,TGCGCCAGCAGCTTGACGCAGGGTGGGGGCAGAACTGAAGCTTTCTTT
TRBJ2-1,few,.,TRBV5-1,CASSSYRGGRVSGTDLNNEQFF,TGCGCCAGCAGCTCATACAGGGGAGGTCGTGTTAGCGGAACGGACCTTAACAATGAGCAGTTCTTC
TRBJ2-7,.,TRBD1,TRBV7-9,CASSQGGTGSYEQYF,TGTGCCAGCAGCCAAGGTGGGACAGGCTCCTACGAGCAGTACTTC
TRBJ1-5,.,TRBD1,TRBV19,CASTKGSDRVMPRQPQHF,TGTGCCAGTACCAAGGGTTCGGACAGGGTTATGCCTCGACAGCCCCAGCATTTT
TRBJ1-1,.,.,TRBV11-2,CASSFNRQNTEAFF,TGTGCCAGCAGCTTTAATCGGCAGAACACTGAAGCTTTCTTT
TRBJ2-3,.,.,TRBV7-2,CASSLGLRELDTQYF,TGTGCCAGCAGCTTAGGGCTCCGGGAGTTAGATACGCAGTATTTT
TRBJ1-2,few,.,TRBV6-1,CASSERVGYGYTF,TGTGCCAGCAGTGAAAGAGTTGGCTATGGCTACACCTTC
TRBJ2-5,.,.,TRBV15,CATSRGAGLGEETQYF,TGTGCCACCAGCAGAGGGGCAGGGTTGGGGGAAGAGACCCAGTACTTC
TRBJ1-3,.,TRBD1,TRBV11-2,CATSLAVGTAVSGNTIYF,TGTGCCACCAGCTTAGCGGTGGGGACAGCCGTCTCTGGAAACACCATATATTTT
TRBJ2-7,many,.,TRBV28,CASRRAGTGGFEQYF,TGTGCCAGCAGACGTGCCGGGACGGGCGGTTTCGAGCAGTACTTC
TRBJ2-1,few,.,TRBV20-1,CSARRVAGTGEQFF,TGCAGTGCCCGAAGGGTGGCGGGAACGGGTGAGCAGTTCTTC
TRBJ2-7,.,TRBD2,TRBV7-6,CASSLEPGTSGSYEQYF,TGTGCCAGCAGCTTAGAACCCGGGACTAGCGGGAGTTACGAGCAGTACTTC
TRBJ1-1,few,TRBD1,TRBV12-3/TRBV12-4,CASSFPTGVNTEAFF,TGTGCCAGCAGTTTCCCCACAGGGGTGAACACTGAAGCTTTCTTT
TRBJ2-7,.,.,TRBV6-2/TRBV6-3,CASSYWGPSSYEQYF,TGTGCCAGCAGTTACTGGGGACCCAGCTCCTACGAGCAGTACTTC
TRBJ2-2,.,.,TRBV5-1,CASSRARENTGELFF,TGCGCCAGCAGCCGAGCCCGGGAGAACACCGGGGAGCTGTTTTTT
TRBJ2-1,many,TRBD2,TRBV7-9,CASSSGLAGVVDEQFF,TGTGCCAGCAGCTCCGGACTAGCGGGAGTAGTTGATGAGCAGTTCTTC
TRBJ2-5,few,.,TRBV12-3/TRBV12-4,CASSFHLLETQYF,TGTGCCAGCAGTTTCCATTTGCTCGAGACCCAGTACTTC
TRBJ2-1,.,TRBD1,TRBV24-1,CATSDLRDRGRDEQFF,TGTGCCACCAGTGATTTGAGGGACAGGGGTAGGGATGAGCAGTTCTTC
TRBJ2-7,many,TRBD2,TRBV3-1,CASSRVGGSYEQYF,TGTGCCAGCAGCCGAGTGGGGGGGAGCTACGAGCAGTACTTC
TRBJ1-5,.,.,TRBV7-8,CASSLAEGAGPQHF,TGTGCCAGCAGCTTAGCGGAAGGGGCAGGGCCCCAGCATTTT
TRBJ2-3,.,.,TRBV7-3,CASSPSRGSTDTQYF,TGTGCCAGCAGCCCTAGCCGGGGGTCGACAGATACGCAGTATTTT
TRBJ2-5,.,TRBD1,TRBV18,CASSLTGQLQETQYF,TGTGCCAGCTCACTTACGGGACAGCTCCAAGAGACCCAGTACTTC
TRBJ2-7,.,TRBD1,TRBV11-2,CASSLAKMTGGPTREQYF,TGTGCCAGCAGCTTAGCCAAAATGACAGGGGGCCCGACTCGCGAGCAGTACTTC
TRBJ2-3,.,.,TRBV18,CASSPPATSTDTQYF,TGTGCCAGCTCACCACCAGCTACTAGCACAGATACGCAGTATTTT
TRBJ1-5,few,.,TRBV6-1,CASSEQGSLNQPQHF,TGTGCCAGCAGCGAGCAGGGGTCCCTCAATCAGCCCCAGCATTTT
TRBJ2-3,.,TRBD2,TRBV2,CASSDGRLAGGTDTQYF,TGTGCCAGCAGTGACGGGAGACTAGCGGGGGGCACAGATACGCAGTATTTT
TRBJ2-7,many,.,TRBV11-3,CASSSPTGYEQYF,TGTGCCAGCAGCTCACCTACCGGCTACGAGCAGTACTTC
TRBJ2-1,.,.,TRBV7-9,CASSHQGSSYNEQFF,TGTGCCAGCAGCCACCAGGGGAGCTCCTACAATGAGCAGTTCTTC
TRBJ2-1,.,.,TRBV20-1,CSAWRNNEQFF,TGCAGTGCTTGGCGGAACAATGAGCAGTTCTTC
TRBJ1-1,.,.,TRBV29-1,CSVEVSRGAGTEAFF,TGCAGCGTTGAAGTTTCTCGGGGGGCAGGCACTGAAGCTTTCTTT
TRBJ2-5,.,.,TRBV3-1,CASSQGLNQETQYF,TGTGCCAGCAGCCAAGGACTTAACCAAGAGACCCAGTACTTC
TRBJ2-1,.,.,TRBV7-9,CASSTTSLARPSGNEQFF,TGTGCCAGCAGCACTACTTCCTTAGCGCGGCCCTCGGGCAATGAGCAGTTCTTC
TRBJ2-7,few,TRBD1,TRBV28,CASSFLAGQGSSYEQYF,TGTGCCAGCAGTTTCCTGGCGGGACAGGGGAGCTCCTACGAGCAGTACTTC
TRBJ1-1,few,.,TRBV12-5,CASGSRGGTEAFF,TGTGCTAGTGGTTCGAGGGGGGGCACTGAAGCTTTCTTT
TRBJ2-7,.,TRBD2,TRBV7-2,CASSFGASGSYEQYF,TGTGCCAGCAGCTTTGGGGCTAGCGGGAGTTACGAGCAGTACTTC
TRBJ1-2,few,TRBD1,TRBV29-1,CSAGNKGTAYGYTF,TGCAGCGCTGGGAACAAAGGGACAGCCTACGGCTACACCTTC
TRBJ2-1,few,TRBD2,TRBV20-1,CGSLGRETSYNEQFF,TGCGGATCGCTTGGGCGGGAGACTTCCTACAATGAGCAGTTCTTC
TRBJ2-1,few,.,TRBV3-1,CASSPRLDGTYNEQFF,TGTGCCAGCAGCCCTAGACTCGACGGGACCTACAATGAGCAGTTCTTC
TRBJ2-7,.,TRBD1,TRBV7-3,CASSLYRGPTYEQYF,TGTGCCAGCAGTTTATACAGGGGGCCGACCTACGAGCAGTACTTC
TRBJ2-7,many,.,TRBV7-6,CASSRTSGTGGSYEQYF,TGTGCCAGCAGTCGTACTAGCGGAACAGGGGGGTCCTACGAGCAGTACTTC
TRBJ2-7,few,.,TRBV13,CASSSSGSGRWEQYF,TGTGCCAGCAGCTCCTCGGGTAGCGGACGTTGGGAGCAGTACTTC